The 24 T cell receptor beta chains below were found in one sample sequenced in a study of T-cell reconstitution after alpha-beta-depleted transplantation in children. Library preparation (for TCRbeta) was performed with unique molecular identifiers. In TCRdb, the PCR reads were re-called with MiXCR into one record per CDR3 protein. Among 700,000 to 950,000 distinct CDR3 sequences listed, 16% were seen once. The source was PBMCs, mostly from graft donor cells, collected 360 days after TCRalphabeta/CD19-depleted stem cell transplant. All receptors come from a male patient younger than 18 who had a stem cell transplant for acute lymphoblastic leukemia, so the T cells may come from the graft donor.

The gene calls are TRBV12-3 or TRBV12-4 and TRBJ2-1; 10 positions match TRBD2. This CDR3 is built from 18 residues. The ends lost 1 base at V and 6 bases at J; junction bases unmatched: 12. This CDR3 reads CASSLEGLAVMKVNEQFF. The CDR3 DNA reads as TGTGCCAGCAGTTTAGAAGGACTAGCGGTTATGAAGGTCAATGAGCAGTTCTTC.

This clonotype has only a few counts. V gene TRBV4-2 combines with J gene TRBJ2-7; 9 nucleotides align to TRBD1. CDR1 and CDR2 from the germline V gene are LGHNA and YNFKEQ. V was pared by 3 bases and J by 3 bases, with 9 bases of the junction left unmatched. CDR3 length: 16 residues. CDR3 in amino acids: CASSQGRDRALYEQYF. The CDR3, as DNA: TGTGCCAGCAGCCAGGGCCGGGACAGGGCCCTCTACGAGCAGTACTTC.

This clonotype has at least ten counts. The chain employs TRBV12-3 or TRBV12-4 and TRBJ2-7; the D gene could be TRBD1 or TRBD2 (5 bases each). The length of the CDR3 is 15 residues. The V end was cut by 7 bases, the J end by 3 bases, with 19 bases between. The DNA for the CDR3 is TGTGCCAGCACCACCCTGGGGGTTTTGAGCTACGAGCAGTACTTC. This translates into CASTTLGVLSYEQYF.

This clonotype was found a few times. The chain recombines TRBV5-1 with TRBJ2-1; D call uncertain. CDR1 and CDR2 (germline): SGHRS, YFSETQ. The CDR3 loop spans 13 amino acids. V lost 2 bases, J lost 6 bases, and 9 bases lay in between. The CDR3 bases are TGCGCCAGCAGCTTTGTAGGTCCCAATGAGCAGTTCTTC. Translated, it gives CASSFVGPNEQFF. Full variable domain (missing parts from reference TRBV5-1 and TRBJ2-1): KAGVTQTPRYLIKTRGQQVTLSCSPISGHRSVSWYQQTPGQGLQFLFEYFSETQRNKGNFPGRFSGRQFSNSRSEMNVSTLELGDSALYLCASSFVGPNEQFFGPGTRLTVL.

At least ten counts were recorded for this clonotype. CDR3: CASSEYYPGAALRETQYF. CDR3 DNA sequence: TGTGCCAGCAGTGAATATTATCCCGGAGCGGCCCTCAGGGAGACCCAGTACTTC. V is TRBV25-1 and J is TRBJ2-5, with D perhaps TRBD2 (5 bases). The CDR3 runs to 18 residues. Germline assignment: CDR1 MGHDK and CDR2 SYGVNS. Between the trimmed V and J ends, which lost 0 bases and 5 bases, there was a span of 22 bases.

The J gene is TRBJ2-3, the V gene TRBV24-1; the match to TRBD2 covers 11 bases. V was pared by 4 bases and J by 7 bases, with 9 bases of the junction left unmatched. The length of the CDR3 is 16 residues. CDR1 and CDR2 (germline): KGHDR, SFDVKD. CDR3 coding DNA: TGTGCCACCAGTGAATCCGGGACTAGCGGATACTATACGCAGTATTTT. Translated, it gives CATSESGTSGYYTQYF.

The chain has TRBV7-3 and TRBJ2-1; D unclear. V was pared by 1 base and J by 4 bases, with 14 bases between. CDR1 SGHTA and CDR2 FQGTGA come from the germline V gene. The CDR3 spans 16 residues. In DNA form, the CDR3 reads TGTGCCAGCAGCTTAAGGCCGGGTTCGTCATACAATGAGCAGTTCTTC. This sequence encodes CASSLRPGSSYNEQFF. Drawing the rest from reference TRBV7-3 and TRBJ2-1, the complete variable domain is GAGVSQTPSNKVTEKGKYVELRCDPISGHTALYWYRQSLGQGPEFLIYFQGTGAADDSGLPNDRFFAVRPEGSVSTLKIQRTERGDSAVYLCASSLRPGSSYNEQFFGPGTRLTVL.

The table lists this clonotype with a few counts. The chain employs TRBV27 and TRBJ2-3; D is ambiguous. Trimming shortened V by 3 bases and J by 2 bases, and 18 bases separated the two germline ends. CDR3 size: 17 residues. Germline CDR1 is MNHEY and CDR2 is SMNVEV (reference sequence). The CDR3 reads CASSFRPGLFNTDTQYF. CDR3 coding DNA: TGTGCCAGCAGTTTTCGGCCAGGCCTTTTCAACACAGATACGCAGTATTTT.

This clonotype has just a few counts. The chain carries TRBV4-1 and TRBJ2-5; D gene unclear. This CDR3 is 13 amino acids long. V dropped 2 bases and J dropped 5 bases, with 9 bases sitting between them. Germline V CDR1 and CDR2: MGHRA, YSYEKL. In DNA form, the CDR3 reads TGCGCCAGCAGCCAACTACCGGTCGAGACCCAGTACTTC. Protein: CASSQLPVETQYF.

This clonotype was seen only a few times. The V gene is TRBV11-2, the J gene TRBJ2-1; no clear D. Trimming took 0 bases from V and 9 from J, leaving 15 bases between them. The germline V gene encodes CDR1 SGHAT and CDR2 FQNNGV. The CDR3 loop spans 15 amino acids. The CDR3 loop is CASSLDRTPLPEQFF. CDR3 nucleotides: TGTGCCAGCAGCTTAGATAGGACCCCTCTGCCTGAGCAGTTCTTC.

At least ten counts were recorded for this clonotype. The V and J genes are TRBV5-1 and TRBJ1-6, with D perhaps TRBD1 (6 bases). CDR1 is SGHRS, CDR2 YFSETQ, per germline. This CDR3 spans 14 amino acids. V was pared by 5 bases and J by 9 bases, with 15 bases between. DNA for the CDR3: TGCGCCAGCAGATCGACAGGAGACCGTTCACCCCTCCACTTT. Its protein product is CASRSTGDRSPLHF.

This clonotype was detected only a few times. The chain joins TRBV20-1 to TRBJ2-5; D may be TRBD1 or TRBD2 (5 bases each). The V gene lost 0 bases and the J gene lost 5 bases, with 13 bases spanning the gap. Germline-derived CDR1 and CDR2 are DFQATT and SNEGSKA (reference sequence). This CDR3 is 14 amino acids long. The CDR3 loop reads CSARDVRGSETQYF. The CDR3 DNA follows: TGCAGTGCTAGAGACGTGAGGGGTAGCGAGACCCAGTACTTC.

This clonotype was observed a handful of times. This rearrangement joins TRBV12-3 or TRBV12-4 to TRBJ2-6; possible D gene TRBD2, 5 bases. V lost 3 bases to trimming and J lost 0 bases, with 12 bases between them. The CDR3 runs 17 residues. CDR3 sequence reads: CASSLLSGGSGANVLTF. The CDR3 nucleotides are TGTGCCAGCAGTTTGCTTTCAGGAGGCTCTGGGGCCAACGTCCTGACTTTC.

The CDR3 loop is CASSQASSTYEQYF. The CDR3 DNA sequence: TGTGCCAGCAGCCAGGCTAGCAGTACCTACGAGCAGTACTTC. The rearrangement joins TRBV7-9 to TRBJ2-7, with TRBD2 as a possible D gene (5 bases). V shed 5 bases and J shed 2 bases, with 13 bases lying between them. Germline lookup yields CDR1 SEHNR and CDR2 FQNEAQ (reference sequence). CDR3 length: 14 residues.

This clonotype was observed at least ten times. The V call is TRBV9, the J call TRBJ2-2, with D perhaps assigned TRBD1 or TRBD2 (5 bases each). The V end lost 4 bases, the J end lost 3 bases, and 16 bases lay between the germline ends. The CDR3 totals 16 residues. Germline values: CDR1 SGDLS, CDR2 YYNGEE. The CDR3 bases are TGTGCCAGCAGCCCCTCCCCCGGGACCTACACCGGGGAGCTGTTTTTT. Translation: CASSPSPGTYTGELFF.

The chain combines TRBV20-1 with TRBJ2-1; tentatively, D is TRBD2 (6 bases). CDR3 size: 15 residues. The V end lost 0 bases, the J end lost 10 bases, and 19 bases lay between the germline ends. Per the germline V gene, CDR1 is DFQATT and CDR2 is SNEGSKA (reference sequence). The CDR3 sequence is CSAREMSPSVGEQFF. The CDR3, as DNA: TGCAGTGCTAGAGAGATGAGTCCTAGCGTCGGGGAGCAGTTCTTC.

This clonotype has a handful of counts. This chain uses TRBV7-2 with TRBJ2-5; D call uncertain. V was cut by 0 bases and J by 5 bases, with 7 bases left in between. Per germline, CDR1 SGHTA and CDR2 FQGNSA. The CDR3 consists of 13 residues. The CDR3 here is CASSLAAYETQYF. The CDR3 DNA sequence: TGTGCCAGCAGCTTAGCGGCCTATGAGACCCAGTACTTC.

The chain carries TRBV12-3 or TRBV12-4 and TRBJ2-5; D is tentatively TRBD1 or TRBD2 (5 bases each). Between the trimmed V and J ends, which lost 11 bases and 3 bases, there was a span of 10 bases. This CDR3 has 11 residues. The DNA of the CDR3 is TGTGCCCCTAGAGGGGAAGAGACCCAGTACTTC. It yields the protein CAPRGEETQYF.

This clonotype was observed a few times. This chain connects TRBV20-1 to TRBJ2-3; 8 bases map to TRBD1. Germline-derived CDR1 and CDR2 are DFQATT and SNEGSKA (reference sequence). The V segment lost 1 base and the J segment 3 bases; nucleotides outside the gene matches: 3. This CDR3 comprises 14 residues. The chain's CDR3 is CSARVNRGTDTQYF. The CDR3 nucleotides read TGCAGTGCTAGAGTTAACAGGGGGACAGATACGCAGTATTTT.

This clonotype was counted many times. The chain uses TRBV29-1 and TRBJ2-1; D is ambiguous. The CDR3 loop spans 15 amino acids. Trimming pared 2 bases from V and 0 bases from J, leaving 11 bases between. Germline V CDR1 and CDR2: SQVTM, ANQGSEA. This chain's CDR3 is CSVENAPSSYNEQFF. The DNA for the CDR3 is TGCAGCGTTGAAAATGCGCCTAGCTCCTACAATGAGCAGTTCTTC.

V usage is TRBV12-3 or TRBV12-4 and J usage is TRBJ1-1; D is uncertain. Trimming took off 6 bases at V and 4 bases at J, with 15 bases between the two ends. The CDR3 loop spans 14 amino acids. CDR3 sequence reads: CASRALGGRTEAFF. In DNA, the CDR3 is TGTGCCAGCAGAGCCCTCGGTGGGCGCACTGAAGCTTTCTTT.

This chain uses TRBV7-2 with TRBJ1-6; 10 bases are a match to TRBD1. The germline CDR1 and CDR2 sequences are SGHTA and FQGNSA. CDR3 length equals 16 residues. Unmatched junction bases numbered 3, after V lost 5 bases and J lost 2 bases. CDR3 bases: TGTGCCAGCAGCCGGGACAGGGGAGCCTATAATTCACCCCTCCACTTT. It yields the protein CASSRDRGAYNSPLHF.

This clonotype has more than one count but fewer than ten. V and J are TRBV7-8 and TRBJ2-7; TRBD2 agrees at 10 bases. Losses at the gene ends were 2 bases for V and 6 bases for J; bases not matched to a gene: 10. This CDR3 contains 16 residues. CDR1 is SGHVS, CDR2 FQNEAQ, per germline. The CDR3: CASSLLRLAGFPEQYF. The DNA for the CDR3 is TGTGCCAGCAGCTTATTGCGACTAGCGGGCTTTCCCGAGCAGTACTTC.

This clonotype was observed a handful of times. This rearrangement joins TRBV10-3 to TRBJ1-3; 7 bases fit TRBD1. Germline CDR1 is ENHRY and CDR2 is SYGVKD. The CDR3 spans 16 residues. The ends lost 5 bases at V and 0 bases at J; junction bases unmatched: 7. Here the CDR3 reads CAISLGTAASGNTIYF. The CDR3 region has the DNA TGTGCCATCAGTCTTGGGACAGCTGCCTCTGGAAACACCATATATTTT.